This T cell receptor beta chain was retrieved from a study of CD4 T cells in lung cancer (dated by TCRdb to about 2019). In the study overall: The study screened blood T cells of NSCLC patients for responses to candidate mutation-encoded neoepitopes and isolated neoantigen-specific CD4+ T-cell clones and TCRs. Tumor and non-adjacent lung tissue came from a handful of patients undergoing curative-intent resections for stage I-III non-small cell lung cancer. TCRB deep sequencing tracked the frequency of neoantigen-specific clonotypes in tumor resections, non-adjacent lung and cultured T-cell products. Treatments the patients had received before donating blood included platinum chemotherapy, and some of the patients were given nivolumab or pembrolizumab. The patients who underwent resection had lung adenocarcinoma or squamous cell carcinoma, were aged 60 to 69 when blood was donated, and were mostly former smokers.

General study outcomes and caveats: Some blood-derived responses might be explained by in vitro priming of naive T cells or cross-reactivity rather than by memory responses to the cancer.

A remark on this clone: Its antigen target is currently unknown. Base qualities are missing; no much larger clone stands one base away.

Non-adjacent lung tissue was collected from the same resection as far as possible from the malignant lesion, at least 3 cm away. Reading from cysteine to phenylalanine, the CDR3 counts 16 amino acids. Only the CDR3 DNA is retained, 48 bases long and in frame from the first base. Trimmed from V: 1 base; trimmed from J: 3 bases; junction bases lacking a gene match: 3. Taken from the germline V gene, the CDR1 and CDR2 loops are MGHDK and SYGVNS. Library preparation was by the immunoSEQ multiplex PCR assay. Qiagen DNeasy or QIAamp micro DNA kits were used to isolate DNA, and the Adaptive Biotechnology human TCRB sequencing kit was used to sequence TCRB. TCRB libraries were sequenced on an Illumina MiSeq. In the paper's pipeline: TCRB sequence data were analyzed with the kit provider's software, and tumor enrichment of clonotype templates was tested with Fisher's exact test. In its TCRdb copy, this immuneACCESS table keeps in-frame sequences only and misses some clones. Where compared with another copy, unresolved V genes explain less than half of these, and the others have no known cause. That table supplies the V and J calls and clone size; D and trimming were determined from the DNA. The sample data list some 9,600 clones, and over 65% of these were observed just once. Approximately 15% of the sample belongs to the ten largest clones.

In this chain, TRBV25-1 is recombined with TRBJ2-5; the central 12 bases match TRBD2. Sequencing was carried out using normal lung tissue taken away from the tumor. This receptor was identified in a man between 60 and 70 years old with non-small cell lung cancer. The CDR3 region reads CASSESASGREETQYF. Here is the DNA: TGTGCCAGCAGTGAATCGGCTAGCGGGAGGGAAGAGACCCAGTACTTC.